One TCR beta chain is described in this entry. Its antigen has not been determined. Base qualities are missing; no much larger clone stands one base away. The entry originates in a study of blood T cells in healthy people across ages (dated by TCRdb to between 2015 and 2017). Notes on the research overall: Template switching captured roughly one uniquely barcoded TCR beta cDNA molecule per two T cells in model experiments. To track age-related changes in TCR beta repertoire diversity, the study relied on deep sequencing normalized with unique cDNA molecular identifiers. To avoid experimental bias, donors of different ages were spread randomly across the sequencing lanes. For two donors (one aged 18 to 29 and one aged 80 or older), the study analyzed two additional independent replicas of 1 million unique cDNA reads from the same blood draw. The donors were divided into four age groups: young (average roughly 15 years), middle-aged (roughly 40), aged (roughly 60) and long-lived (roughly 86).

The protocol used for the library was 5' RACE. Sequencing was carried out with an Illumina HiSeq 2500. A second PCR of roughly 6 to 11 cycles was performed with a sample-barcoded 5' primer and a J-beta primer mix. A template-switch 5' adaptor carrying 12 random nucleotides introduced a unique molecular identifier onto each TCR beta cDNA molecule. Each sample yielded at least 3 million CDR3-containing paired-end reads. First-strand cDNA was synthesized from all RNA with the Mint cDNA synthesis kit, primed by a TRBC-specific oligonucleotide. After uracil-DNA glycosylase treatment, a first 18-cycle PCR used universal primers M1SS and BC2_uni_R on all cDNA. Per the original workflow: Each sample was normalized by randomly selecting 1 million high-quality reads, each carrying a distinct molecular identifier. Reads with shared molecular identifiers were discarded instead of being binned into consensus sequences. MiTCR, run with a Q25 quality threshold and the strictest error-elimination algorithm, handled CDR3 identification, clonotype clustering and error correction. A nonparametric unseen species model with Euler transformation was used to estimate a lower bound on total TCR beta diversity. Using fastp at Q25 and MiXCR, TCRdb reprocessed the public reads and kept productive beta chains. Every distinct CDR3 protein forms one entry, paired with its most common genes and DNA. What appears here as the V and J calls and clone size reflects TCRdb's work, not the paper's. This sample holds roughly 2 million distinct CDR3 sequences; less than 50% were observed only once. Over 2% of the sample rests with the top ten.

Systemically healthy Caucasian individuals from Russia, 39 in total and aged roughly 6 to 100 years, were included as donors. Ten milliliters of peripheral blood were drawn from each donor into EDTA-treated Vacutainer tubes. Ficoll-Paque density-gradient centrifugation was used to isolate PBMCs, with at least 6 million obtained per sample. Trizol reagent was used to extract total RNA from PBMCs, with at least 5 micrograms per sample. For every donor, flow cytometry on a PBMC aliquot measured the percentage of naive CD45RAhigh/CD27high T cells. Overall study results and their limits: Estimates of total diversity based on one million sequenced T cells were regarded as lower bounds and as underestimates. Because the CMV infection status of the donors was unknown, age-related changes in expanded clonotypes may potentially have been confounded. As age increased, observed TCR beta diversity per million T cells dropped in a roughly linear way, and a significant reduction was already evident by age around 41. The percentage of naive T cells measured by flow cytometry correlated strongly with observed TCR beta diversity. Because profiling used bulk unsorted PBMCs, naive and antigen-experienced compartments could not be compared conclusively. Compared with the aged group, more naive CD4+ T cells, fewer expanded clones and increased TCR diversity were shown by the long-lived group, suggesting age selection.

The junction shows trimming of 5 bases on V and 6 bases on J, plus 8 bases between the germline ends. Per the germline V gene, MNHEY is the CDR1 and SVGEGT is the CDR2. The CDR3 runs 12 amino acids, cysteine and phenylalanine included. Kept here is only the CDR3 DNA, which spans 36 bases and is read in frame from base 1. Sequenced material: blood. The sequence came from a woman in her thirties or forties in good health. The chain was built from TRBV6-2 or TRBV6-3 and TRBJ1-5; no D gene call is confident. CDR3 sequence: CASSIGSQPQHF. The DNA sequence follows: TGTGCCAGCAGTATAGGAAGTCAGCCCCAGCATTTT.